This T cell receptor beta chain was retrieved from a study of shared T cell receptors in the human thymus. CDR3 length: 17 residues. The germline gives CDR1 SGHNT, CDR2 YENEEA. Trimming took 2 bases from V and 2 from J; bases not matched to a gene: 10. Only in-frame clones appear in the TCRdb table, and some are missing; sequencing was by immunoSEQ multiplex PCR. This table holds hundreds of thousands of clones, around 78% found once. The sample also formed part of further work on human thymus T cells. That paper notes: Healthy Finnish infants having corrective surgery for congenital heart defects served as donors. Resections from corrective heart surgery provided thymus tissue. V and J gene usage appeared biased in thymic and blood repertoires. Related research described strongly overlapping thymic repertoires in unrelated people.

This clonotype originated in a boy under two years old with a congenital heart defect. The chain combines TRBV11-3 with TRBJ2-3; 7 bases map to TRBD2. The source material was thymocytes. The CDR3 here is CASSLKGASGATDTQYF. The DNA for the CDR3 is TGTGCCAGCAGCTTAAAAGGGGCTAGCGGTGCCACAGATACGCAGTATTTT.